This record concerns one TCR beta chain sequence. Its antigen is not known. Every immunoSEQ plate was one replicate of a subset's evenly spread DNA. Measured with immunoSEQ multiplex PCR; TCRdb has only the in-frame clones, and not every one. The sample consists of about 320,000 clones, more than 75% of them appearing once. The germline V and J ends were trimmed by 3 bases and 5 bases, with 11 bases remaining between them. The CDR3 runs 13 residues. The germline V gene encodes CDR1 MDHEN and CDR2 SYDVKM. This sample was taken from a study of shared clonotypes between healthy human individuals. Points from the study as a whole: Sharing across a handful of donors was seen in 4.5% to 5.5% of naive CD4 clonotypes.

The sequencing input was memory CD8+ T cells sorted from blood. The subset was: CD45RO+ cells pooled with CCR7-negative TemRA cells. The source is a young man in good health. The genes are TRBV28 and TRBJ2-7; D gene ambiguous. This CDR3 is CASSFRTPHEQYF. The CDR3 DNA sequence: TGTGCCAGCAGTTTTAGGACCCCCCACGAGCAGTACTTC.